These 18 T cell receptor beta chains originate from one sample sequenced in a study of T cell responses to AZD1222 COVID-19 vaccine. Using immunoSEQ multiplex PCR, the repertoire was profiled, and TCRdb retains in-frame clones only, with some absent. The sample includes 89,000 or so clones, 91% of them seen just once. The sample consisted of peripheral blood, taken 28 days after the second AZD1222 dose. The receptors derive from an adult who received the AZD1222 COVID-19 vaccine.

The chain has TRBV11-1 and TRBJ2-1; D uncertain. CDR1 and CDR2 from the germline V gene are SGHAT and FQDESV (reference sequence). The V end was cut by 5 bases, the J end by 5 bases, with 7 bases between. The CDR3 sequence is 12 residues long. The CDR3 loop is CASSGPHNEQFF. In DNA, the CDR3 is TGTGCCAGCAGCGGACCCCACAATGAGCAGTTCTTC.

V gene TRBV19 combines with J gene TRBJ2-3, with 12 bases aligning to TRBD2. The length of the CDR3 is 18 residues. Germline assignment: CDR1 LNHDA and CDR2 SQIVND (reference sequence). V shed 10 bases, J shed 2 bases, and the junction held 16 bases outside the gene matches. The CDR3 spells CATPLALAGGPHTDTQYF. The CDR3 DNA is TGTGCCACCCCGCTCGCGCTAGCGGGAGGGCCGCACACAGATACGCAGTATTTT. The full variable domain, with the rest looked up from reference TRBV19 and TRBJ2-3, is DGGITQSPKYLFRKEGQNVTLSCEQNLNHDAMYWYRQDPGQGLRLIYYSQIVNDFQKGDIAEGYSVSREKKESFPLTVTSAQKNPTAFYLCATPLALAGGPHTDTQYFGPGTRLTVL.

V is TRBV9 and J is TRBJ2-2; 9 bases map to TRBD2. The CDR3 covers 16 residues. The J segment lost 5 bases and the V segment lost 0 bases, leaving 5 bases of the junction unmatched. Germline CDR1 is SGDLS and CDR2 is YYNGEE. CDR3 sequence reads: CASSVGPSGVTGELFF. The CDR3 nucleotides read TGTGCCAGCAGCGTAGGCCCTAGCGGGGTTACCGGGGAGCTGTTTTTT.

The chain couples TRBV7-3 to TRBJ2-7, with unresolved D. Trimming shortened V by 4 bases and J by 6 bases, and 10 bases separated the two germline ends. There are 12 residues in the CDR3. The germline CDR1 and CDR2 sequences are SGHTA and FQGTGA. The CDR3 region has the DNA TGTGCCAGCAGCTCCGAAGGCGGCGAGCAGTACTTC. Encoded protein: CASSSEGGEQYF.

Concerning this clone itself: The limits of the CDR3 on the DNA are not certain, so only TCRdb's listed CDR3 is given. This chain uses TRBV9 with TRBJ2-1; the table assigns TRBD1, which was not confirmed against the DNA. The CDR3 spans 13 amino acids, including both terminal residues. Per the germline V gene, CDR1 is SGDLS and CDR2 is YYNGEE. The CDR3 spells CASSVGGGTGHFF.

This clone came up once. The chain employs TRBV2 and TRBJ2-2; D may match TRBD1 or TRBD2 (5 bases each). CDR3 length: 14 amino acids. Germline CDR1 and CDR2: SNHLY and FYNNEI. Trimming pared 3 bases from V and 6 bases from J, leaving 11 bases between. The CDR3 nucleotides are TGTGCCAGCAGTGAGAGAAGGGGAGCCGGGGAGCTGTTTTTT. Translated: CASSERRGAGELFF. Variable domain in full (rest from reference TRBV2 and TRBJ2-2): EPEVTQTPSHQVTQMGQEVILRCVPISNHLYFYWYRQILGQKVEFLVSFYNNEISEKSEIFDDQFSVERPDGSNFTLKIRSTKLEDSAMYFCASSERRGAGELFFGEGSRLTVL.

The CDR3 here is CAIRGTTANYGYTF. In DNA, the CDR3 is TGTGCCATCAGAGGAACGACAGCTAACTATGGCTACACCTTC. This chain links TRBV10-3 with TRBJ1-2, with TRBD1 as a possible D gene (5 bases). The CDR3 sequence is 14 residues long. V was shortened by 6 bases and J by 0 bases, with 11 bases between the two germline ends. Germline CDR1 ENHRY, CDR2 SYGVKD.

The V gene is TRBV6-2 or TRBV6-3, the J gene TRBJ1-5; the D gene is possibly TRBD1 (5 bases). The CDR3 has 16 residues. Germline values: CDR1 MNHEY, CDR2 SVGEGT. With 4 bases removed from V and 2 bases from J, the gap between germline ends came to 15 bases. The CDR3 DNA sequence: TGTGCCAGCAGTTCCACGTCAGGGAGGGGCAATCAGCCCCAGCATTTT. Its protein is CASSSTSGRGNQPQHF.

The chain uses TRBV5-1 and TRBJ2-1, with D perhaps TRBD2 (5 bases). Germline V gives CDR1 SGHRS, CDR2 YFSETQ. The CDR3 loop spans 18 amino acids. The V end lost 0 bases, the J end lost 0 bases, and 16 bases lay between the germline ends. CDR3 sequence reads: CASSLATGEWSSYNEQFF. The CDR3 DNA reads as TGCGCCAGCAGCTTGGCGACCGGGGAATGGAGCTCCTACAATGAGCAGTTCTTC.

The chain couples TRBV14 to TRBJ2-7; D uncertain. Trimming took 2 bases from V and 0 from J, leaving 8 bases between them. Germline assignment: CDR1 SGHDN and CDR2 FVKESK. The CDR3 consists of 14 residues. CDR3 amino acids: CASSQLRSSYEQYF. In DNA form, the CDR3 reads TGTGCCAGCAGCCAACTGCGTTCCTCCTACGAGCAGTACTTC.

This clone has just one count. V and J are TRBV27 and TRBJ2-2; TRBD2 is a possible D gene (5 bases). CDR1 is MNHEY, CDR2 SMNVEV, per germline (reference sequence). The V and J ends lost 7 bases and 7 bases respectively, with 13 bases between them. The CDR3 totals 13 residues. The CDR3 sequence is CASTETRGGELFF. CDR3 nucleotide sequence: TGTGCCAGCACCGAAACCCGGGGCGGGGAGCTGTTTTTT.

The chain links TRBV10-2 to TRBJ2-1; 16 bases map to TRBD2. The CDR3 consists of 16 residues. V lost 4 bases to trimming and J lost 10 bases; unmatched junction nucleotides: 7. The V gene's germline CDR1 is WSHSY and CDR2 SAAADI. This CDR3 is CASSGSGLAGGGEQFF. In nucleotides, the CDR3 is TGCGCCAGCAGTGGGTCGGGACTAGCGGGAGGGGGAGAGCAGTTCTTC.

V gene TRBV18 combines with J gene TRBJ2-5; no definite D call. Per the germline V gene, CDR1 is KGHSH and CDR2 is LQKENI. V was pared by 4 bases and J by 3 bases, with 6 bases between. The CDR3 has 12 residues. CDR3 nucleotides: TGTGCCAGCTCACAGGCCGAAGAGACCCAGTACTTC. Amino acid sequence: CASSQAEETQYF.

J is TRBJ1-5 and V is TRBV7-2, with 7 nucleotides matching TRBD1. Trimming removed 3 bases from V and 7 bases from J; junction bases left unmatched: 3. CDR3 length: 13 amino acids. From germline, CDR1 is SGHTA and CDR2 FQGNSA. CDR3 in DNA: TGTGCCAGCAGCTTGACAGGGAACCAGCCCCAGCATTTT. Protein sequence: CASSLTGNQPQHF.

V gene TRBV5-1 combines with J gene TRBJ2-6; D unresolved. Germline assignment: CDR1 SGHRS and CDR2 YFSETQ. V dropped 0 bases and J dropped 0 bases, with 7 bases sitting between them. The length of the CDR3 is 16 residues. The CDR3 is CASSLGANSGANVLTF. CDR3 nucleotides: TGCGCCAGCAGCTTGGGGGCCAACTCTGGGGCCAACGTCCTGACTTTC.

The rearrangement uses TRBV5-5 and TRBJ2-1; D unresolved. Germline V lookup: CDR1 SGHKS, CDR2 YYEKEE (reference sequence). The V end lost 0 bases, the J end lost 3 bases, and 10 bases lay between the germline ends. This CDR3 spans 15 amino acids. Written as DNA, the CDR3 is TGTGCCAGCAGCTTGGCCGTTCTAGGCTACAATGAGCAGTTCTTC. Its protein is CASSLAVLGYNEQFF.

This chain links TRBV6-1 with TRBJ2-5; D possibly corresponds to TRBD1 (6 bases). The CDR3 sequence is 14 residues long. Looked up from germline, CDR1 is MNHNS and CDR2 is SASEGT. The V gene lost 2 bases and the J gene lost 5 bases, with 12 bases spanning the gap. The CDR3 bases are TGTGCCAGCAGTGAAACAGGGTCAGGGGAGACCCAGTACTTC. This translates into CASSETGSGETQYF.

This clone was detected only a few times. The rearrangement joins TRBV30 to TRBJ1-6; D perhaps matches TRBD1 (6 bases). Trimming stripped 4 bases from V and 7 bases from J, with 17 bases between. There are 15 residues in the CDR3. Germline values: CDR1 GTSNPN, CDR2 SVGIG (reference sequence). The CDR3 is CAWTLSGAGNSPLHF. CDR3 DNA: TGTGCCTGGACGCTCTCAGGGGCCGGGAATTCACCCCTCCACTTT.